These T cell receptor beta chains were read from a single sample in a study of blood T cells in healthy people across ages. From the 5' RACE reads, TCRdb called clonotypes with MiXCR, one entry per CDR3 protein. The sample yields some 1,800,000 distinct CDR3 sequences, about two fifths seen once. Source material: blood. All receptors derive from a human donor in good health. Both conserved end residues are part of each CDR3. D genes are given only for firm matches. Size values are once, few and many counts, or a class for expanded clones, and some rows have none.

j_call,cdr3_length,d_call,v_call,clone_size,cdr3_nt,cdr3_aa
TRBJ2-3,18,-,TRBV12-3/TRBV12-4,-,TGTGCCAGCAGTTTAAGAGTGTGGGACCGTACAGCAACAGATACGCAGTATTTT,CASSLRVWDRTATDTQYF
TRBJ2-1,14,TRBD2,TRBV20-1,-,TGCAGTGCTGGTAGCGGGGGAAACTACAATGAGCAGTTCTTC,CSAGSGGNYNEQFF
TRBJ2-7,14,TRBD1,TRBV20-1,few,TGCAGTGCTAGTAACCGGGACAGGGTGAACGAGCAGTACTTC,CSASNRDRVNEQYF
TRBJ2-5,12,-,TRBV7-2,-,TGTGCCAGCAGTATCCACCAAGAGACCCAGTACTTC,CASSIHQETQYF
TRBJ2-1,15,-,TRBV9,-,TGTGCCAGCAGCGTTTGGGGGCCTGGAGACAATGAGCAGTTCTTC,CASSVWGPGDNEQFF
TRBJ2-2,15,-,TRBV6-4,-,TGTGCCAGCACCTTTAGGGCAGGCAACACCGGGGAGCTGTTTTTT,CASTFRAGNTGELFF
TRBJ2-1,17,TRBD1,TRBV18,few,TGTGCCAGCTCACCAACTCCCGGGGACAGGGTTTACAATGAGCAGTTCTTC,CASSPTPGDRVYNEQFF
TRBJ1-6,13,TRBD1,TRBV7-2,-,TGTGCCAGCAGCCGGGACAGGGCTTCACCCCTCCACTTT,CASSRDRASPLHF
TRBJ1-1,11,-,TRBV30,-,TGTGCCTGGAACGGGAACACTGAAGCTTTCTTT,CAWNGNTEAFF
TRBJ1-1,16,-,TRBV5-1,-,TGCGCCAGCAGCTTGGACGTCGGGCAGCTGAACACTGAAGCTTTCTTT,CASSLDVGQLNTEAFF
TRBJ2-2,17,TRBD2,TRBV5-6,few,TGTGCCAGCACCTCTCGGCGGGGGGCCCAGGGCACCGGGGAGCTGTTTTTT,CASTSRRGAQGTGELFF
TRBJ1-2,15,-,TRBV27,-,TGTGCCAGCAGCCGAGGGACGCCGGACAACTATGGCTACACCTTC,CASSRGTPDNYGYTF
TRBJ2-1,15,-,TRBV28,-,TGTGCCAGCAGTCCGCCGGGAAGGGGGGAGGGCGAGCAGTTCTTC,CASSPPGRGEGEQFF
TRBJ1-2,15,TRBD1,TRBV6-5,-,TGTGCCAGCAGTTACGGCGGACAGGGACGAGGCGGCTACACCTTC,CASSYGGQGRGGYTF
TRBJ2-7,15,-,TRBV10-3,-,TGTGCCATCAGTGATGCGGGGGCGCGTGTCCACGAGCAGTACTTC,CAISDAGARVHEQYF
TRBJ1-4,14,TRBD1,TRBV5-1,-,TGCGCCAGCAGCTTGACAGGGGGCGTTGAAAAACTGTTTTTT,CASSLTGGVEKLFF
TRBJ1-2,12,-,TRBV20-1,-,TGCAGGGCCAGGCACCCCTCGGAGGGCTACACCTTC,CRARHPSEGYTF
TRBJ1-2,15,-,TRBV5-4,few,TGTGCCAGCAGTCCCCCCGCTAGGGCTTCCTATGGCTACACCTTC,CASSPPARASYGYTF
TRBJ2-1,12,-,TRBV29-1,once,TGCAGCGTTGACGGCACGGGGGATGAGCAGTTCTTC,CSVDGTGDEQFF
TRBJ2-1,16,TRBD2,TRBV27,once,TGTGCCAGCAGTTTACAGCGGGGGGCGATCTACAATGAGCAGTTCTTC,CASSLQRGAIYNEQFF
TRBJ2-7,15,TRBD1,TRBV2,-,TGTGCCAGCAGTGTAACCCGGACAGGAACGGGAGAGCAGTACTTC,CASSVTRTGTGEQYF
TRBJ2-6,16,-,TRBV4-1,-,TGCGCCAGCAGCCAAACCGACAGCTCTGGGGCCAACGTCCTGACTTTC,CASSQTDSSGANVLTF
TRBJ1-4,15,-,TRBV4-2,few,TGTGCCAGCAGCCAAGATCTGGGCAGGGTTGAAAAACTGTTTTTT,CASSQDLGRVEKLFF
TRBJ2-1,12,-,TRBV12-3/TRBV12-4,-,TGTGCCAGCAGTGAGGGGATCAATGAGCAGTTCTTC,CASSEGINEQFF
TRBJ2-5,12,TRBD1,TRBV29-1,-,TGCAGCGTTTCGACAGGGACGGAGACCCAGTACTTC,CSVSTGTETQYF
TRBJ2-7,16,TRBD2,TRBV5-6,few,TGTGCCAGCAGCTTGGGGAGTAGCGGGGGATCCTACGAGCAGTACTTC,CASSLGSSGGSYEQYF
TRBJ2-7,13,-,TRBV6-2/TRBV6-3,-,TGTGCCAGCTCCGGGATCCTCTCCTACGAGCAGTACTTC,CASSGILSYEQYF
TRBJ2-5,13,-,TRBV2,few,TGTGCCAGCGTTCAGGTGCTCGCCGAGACCCAGTACTTC,CASVQVLAETQYF
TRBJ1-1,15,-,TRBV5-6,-,TGTGCCAGCAGCCCCCGCTGGGGAATGAACACTGAAGCTTTCTTT,CASSPRWGMNTEAFF
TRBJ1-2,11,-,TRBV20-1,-,TGCAGTGCTCCCCGGGACCTCGGCTACACCTTC,CSAPRDLGYTF
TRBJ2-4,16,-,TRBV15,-,TGTGCCACCAGCAGAGAATTCGGGGCCGGGGGAGATGCTCAGTACTTC,CATSREFGAGGDAQYF
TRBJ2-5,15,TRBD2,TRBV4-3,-,TGCGCCAGCAGCCAATTGCTAGCGGGGTGGGAGACCCAGTACTTC,CASSQLLAGWETQYF
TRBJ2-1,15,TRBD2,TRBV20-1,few,TGCAGTGCTAGACATAGCGGGGGGGCGTTCAATGAGCAGTTCTTC,CSARHSGGAFNEQFF
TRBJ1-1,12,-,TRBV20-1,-,TGCAGTGCTAGTCGCATGAACACTGAAGCTTTCTTT,CSASRMNTEAFF
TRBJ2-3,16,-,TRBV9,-,TGTGCCAGCAGCGTAGGGGGTTGGGGGCTAACAGATACGCAGTATTTT,CASSVGGWGLTDTQYF
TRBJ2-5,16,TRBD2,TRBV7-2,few,TGCGCCAGCAGCCCCGGGAGGGGCCGGTCCCAAGAGACCCAGTACTTC,CASSPGRGRSQETQYF
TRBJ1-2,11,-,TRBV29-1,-,TGCAGCGCCCTGAGAGGATATGGCTACACCTTC,CSALRGYGYTF
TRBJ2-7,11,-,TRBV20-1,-,TGCTCTCACTGCAGGGTCTACGAGCAGTACTTC,CSHCRVYEQYF